A selection of T cell receptor beta chains follows, all from one sample in a study of Graves' ophthalmopathy and Graves' hyperthyroidism. TCRdb redid the calling of the multiplex PCR reads with MiXCR, one entry per CDR3 protein. The data hold around 470,000 distinct CDR3 sequences, with approximately 15% observed a single time. The sample was blood. These receptors all stem from a woman aged 25 to 39 with Graves' ophthalmopathy. Both conserved end residues are part of each CDR3. Each record gives: D gene, V gene, CDR3 length, clone size, J gene, CDR3 DNA, CDR3 protein. The D gene is left open where the match is weak. Only part of the rows carry a size: once, few, many, or a class if the clone is expanded.

D gene: .; V gene: TRBV6-2/TRBV6-3; CDR3 length: 13; clone size: many; J gene: TRBJ2-7; CDR3 DNA: TGTGCCAGCAGTCTTAGCGTTCCTATCGAGCAGTACTTC; CDR3 protein: CASSLSVPIEQYF
D gene: .; V gene: TRBV28; CDR3 length: 16; clone size: many; J gene: TRBJ1-5; CDR3 DNA: TGTGCCAGCATAACGGACAGTTATGATAGCAATCAGCCCCAGCATTTT; CDR3 protein: CASITDSYDSNQPQHF
D gene: .; V gene: TRBV12-3/TRBV12-4; CDR3 length: 13; clone size: many; J gene: TRBJ1-1; CDR3 DNA: TGTGCCAGCAGGACTAGGGTAAAGCCTGAAGCTTTCTTT; CDR3 protein: CASRTRVKPEAFF
D gene: .; V gene: TRBV11-1; CDR3 length: 16; clone size: .; J gene: TRBJ2-7; CDR3 DNA: TGTGCCAGCAGCAAAATCATCCGGGACGAACCCTACGAGCAGTACTTC; CDR3 protein: CASSKIIRDEPYEQYF
D gene: .; V gene: TRBV12-3/TRBV12-4; CDR3 length: 15; clone size: many; J gene: TRBJ1-3; CDR3 DNA: TGTGCCAGCAGTTTAAGACAGCTCTCTGGAAACACCATATATTTT; CDR3 protein: CASSLRQLSGNTIYF
D gene: TRBD2; V gene: TRBV12-3/TRBV12-4; CDR3 length: 14; clone size: many; J gene: TRBJ2-5; CDR3 DNA: TGTGCCAGCACCCTAAGCGGGGAGAAAGAGACCCAGTACTTC; CDR3 protein: CASTLSGEKETQYF
D gene: .; V gene: TRBV28; CDR3 length: 17; clone size: many; J gene: TRBJ2-7; CDR3 DNA: .; CDR3 protein: CASSPTVAGPATYEQYF
D gene: .; V gene: TRBV11-1; CDR3 length: 12; clone size: .; J gene: TRBJ2-7; CDR3 DNA: TGTGCCAGCAGCCCCAACCTATACGAGCAGTACTTC; CDR3 protein: CASSPNLYEQYF
D gene: .; V gene: TRBV10-3; CDR3 length: 12; clone size: many; J gene: TRBJ1-5; CDR3 DNA: TGTGCCACAAGGAGGGAAAATCAGCCCCAGCATTTT; CDR3 protein: CATRRENQPQHF
D gene: TRBD2; V gene: TRBV14; CDR3 length: 16; clone size: many; J gene: TRBJ2-3; CDR3 DNA: TGTGCCAGCAGTCGGACTAGCGGGAGGATTGCAGATACGCAGTATTTT; CDR3 protein: CASSRTSGRIADTQYF
D gene: TRBD1; V gene: TRBV6-1; CDR3 length: 16; clone size: .; J gene: TRBJ2-5; CDR3 DNA: TGTGCCAGCAAAAGGGGGACGGGACAGATACAAGAGACCCAGTACTTC; CDR3 protein: CASKRGTGQIQETQYF
D gene: .; V gene: TRBV12-3/TRBV12-4; CDR3 length: 15; clone size: many; J gene: TRBJ1-5; CDR3 DNA: TGTGCCAGCAGTATACAGGGCCTTGGCAATCAGCCCCAGCATTTT; CDR3 protein: CASSIQGLGNQPQHF
D gene: .; V gene: TRBV30; CDR3 length: 13; clone size: few; J gene: TRBJ2-4; CDR3 DNA: TGTGCCTGGAACATCCCCCCCGGGAACATTCAGTACTTC; CDR3 protein: CAWNIPPGNIQYF
D gene: .; V gene: TRBV28; CDR3 length: 12; clone size: .; J gene: TRBJ2-2; CDR3 DNA: TGTGCCGCCCGACAGAGAAGCGGGGAGCTGTTTTTT; CDR3 protein: CAARQRSGELFF
D gene: .; V gene: TRBV20-1; CDR3 length: 10; clone size: many; J gene: TRBJ2-7; CDR3 DNA: TGCAGTGCAACAGTCCACGAGCAGTACTTC; CDR3 protein: CSATVHEQYF
D gene: TRBD2; V gene: TRBV2; CDR3 length: 16; clone size: many; J gene: TRBJ2-2; CDR3 DNA: TGTGCCAGCAGTGAAATAGCGGGGGGGTTCACCGGGGAGCTGTTTTTT; CDR3 protein: CASSEIAGGFTGELFF
D gene: .; V gene: TRBV7-2; CDR3 length: 13; clone size: .; J gene: TRBJ2-7; CDR3 DNA: TGTGCCAGCAGCTTTGTCTTCGGGGAAGTGCAGTACTTC; CDR3 protein: CASSFVFGEVQYF
D gene: TRBD2; V gene: TRBV25-1; CDR3 length: 20; clone size: few; J gene: TRBJ2-7; CDR3 DNA: TGTGCCAGCAGTCCCGGCCGGCTAGCGGAAACACCAACTAGAATGTACGAGCAGTACTTC; CDR3 protein: CASSPGRLAETPTRMYEQYF
D gene: TRBD2; V gene: TRBV20-1; CDR3 length: 13; clone size: many; J gene: TRBJ2-7; CDR3 DNA: TGCAGTGCTAGAGATCGGGGGGGACACGAGCAGTACTTC; CDR3 protein: CSARDRGGHEQYF
D gene: .; V gene: TRBV6-1; CDR3 length: 14; clone size: many; J gene: TRBJ2-7; CDR3 DNA: TGTGCCAGCAGTGAAACAGGATCCTCCTACGAGCAGTACTTC; CDR3 protein: CASSETGSSYEQYF
D gene: .; V gene: TRBV7-8; CDR3 length: 16; clone size: .; J gene: TRBJ1-2; CDR3 DNA: TGTGCCAGCAGCTTAGCAGGGTCGACCTCTTTCTATGGCTACACCTTC; CDR3 protein: CASSLAGSTSFYGYTF
D gene: .; V gene: TRBV2; CDR3 length: 11; clone size: many; J gene: TRBJ1-1; CDR3 DNA: TGTGCCAGCAGTTGGGACGCGCAAGCTTTCTTT; CDR3 protein: CASSWDAQAFF
D gene: TRBD1; V gene: TRBV4-1; CDR3 length: 16; clone size: many; J gene: TRBJ1-6; CDR3 DNA: TGCGCCAGCAGCCAACCCGACAGGGGGCTGTATTCACCCCTCCACTTT; CDR3 protein: CASSQPDRGLYSPLHF
D gene: TRBD1; V gene: TRBV4-1; CDR3 length: 15; clone size: .; J gene: TRBJ2-5; CDR3 DNA: TGCGCCAGCAGCCAAGGCAGGGGGCTTGGAGAGACCCAGTACTTC; CDR3 protein: CASSQGRGLGETQYF
D gene: .; V gene: TRBV28; CDR3 length: 15; clone size: many; J gene: TRBJ2-5; CDR3 DNA: TGTGCCAGCAGTTTATTGTTGGGGGATCAAGAGACCCAGTACTTC; CDR3 protein: CASSLLLGDQETQYF
D gene: .; V gene: TRBV5-1; CDR3 length: 17; clone size: many; J gene: TRBJ2-5; CDR3 DNA: TGCGCCAGCAGCCGGATCCCTCAATTACCCCTCCAAGAGACCCAGTACTTC; CDR3 protein: CASSRIPQLPLQETQYF
D gene: .; V gene: TRBV20-1; CDR3 length: 16; clone size: many; J gene: TRBJ1-1; CDR3 DNA: TGCAGTGCTAGAGATAGGATGGGCAGCGCGAACACTGAAGCTTTCTTT; CDR3 protein: CSARDRMGSANTEAFF
D gene: .; V gene: TRBV27; CDR3 length: 14; clone size: many; J gene: TRBJ2-2; CDR3 DNA: TGTGCCAGCAGTTTAGGGGGAGCTACCGGGGAGCTGTTTTTT; CDR3 protein: CASSLGGATGELFF
D gene: .; V gene: TRBV24-1; CDR3 length: 12; clone size: .; J gene: TRBJ1-2; CDR3 DNA: TGTGCCACCAGTGATTTTGATCGTGGCTACACCTTC; CDR3 protein: CATSDFDRGYTF
D gene: .; V gene: TRBV30; CDR3 length: 13; clone size: .; J gene: TRBJ1-5; CDR3 DNA: TGTGCCTGGAGTGCAGGGGGCAATCAGCCCCAGCATTTT; CDR3 protein: CAWSAGGNQPQHF
D gene: .; V gene: TRBV28; CDR3 length: 16; clone size: many; J gene: TRBJ2-7; CDR3 DNA: TGTGCCAGCAGCCCCATCTCAGCGGTTCTCTCCTACGAGCAGTACTTC; CDR3 protein: CASSPISAVLSYEQYF
D gene: TRBD1; V gene: TRBV6-1; CDR3 length: 13; clone size: many; J gene: TRBJ2-7; CDR3 DNA: TGTGCCAGCAGTAGGGGACAGGGTGGTGAGCAGTACTTC; CDR3 protein: CASSRGQGGEQYF
D gene: .; V gene: TRBV20-1; CDR3 length: 17; clone size: few; J gene: TRBJ2-7; CDR3 DNA: TGCAGTGCTAGGACCCAAATAAGGACTCCCATGCCCTACGAGCAGTACTTC; CDR3 protein: CSARTQIRTPMPYEQYF